The 22 T cell receptor beta chains below all came from one sample that was sequenced in a study of blood T cell repertoires in COVID-19. Repertoires were generated with immunoSEQ multiplex PCR, while TCRdb's copy carries only in-frame clones and drops some. Altogether under 200,000 clones are present, roughly 83% being singletons, with the ten largest covering more than 7%. Sequences were obtained from peripheral blood. These receptors were obtained from a woman older than 75 with active or convalescent COVID-19.

This chain connects TRBV6-2 or TRBV6-3 to TRBJ2-7; D is possibly TRBD1 (5 bases). V lost 2 bases, J lost 2 bases, and 10 bases lay in between. The CDR3 sequence is 14 residues long. The germline CDR1 and CDR2 sequences are MNHEY and SVGEGT. The CDR3 protein is CASSYNRSPYEQYF. The CDR3 DNA reads as TGTGCCAGCAGTTACAACAGGAGTCCCTACGAGCAGTACTTC.

The genes are TRBV18 and TRBJ2-5, with D maybe TRBD2 (5 bases). Germline V gives CDR1 KGHSH, CDR2 LQKENI. Trimming stripped 0 bases from V and 2 bases from J, with 13 bases between. The CDR3 has 16 amino acids. CDR3 in DNA: TGTGCCAGCTCACCACCGATAGGACTGCAACAAGAGACCCAGTACTTC. Amino acids: CASSPPIGLQQETQYF. Complete variable domain (other parts from reference TRBV18 and TRBJ2-5): NAGVMQNPRHLVRRRGQEARLRCSPMKGHSHVYWYRQLPEEGLKFMVYLQKENIIDESGMPKERFSAEFPKEGPSILRIQQVVRGDSAAYFCASSPPIGLQQETQYFGPGTRLLVL.

This clone was seen only a few times. This chain connects TRBV5-1 to TRBJ1-1; 8 nucleotides align to TRBD1. Germline V gene lookup returns CDR1 SGHRS and CDR2 YFSETQ. CDR3 size: 16 residues. J gave up 0 bases and V 1 base, and 5 bases lay outside the gene matches. This CDR3 reads CASSLSQGAMNTEAFF. CDR3 bases: TGCGCCAGCAGCTTGTCGCAGGGGGCGATGAACACTGAAGCTTTCTTT.

The CDR3 DNA is TGTGCCTCCTTGGGCAGGGGAGAGACCCAGTACTTC. Translating gives CASLGRGETQYF. This chain links TRBV7-2 with TRBJ2-5, with a tentative D call TRBD1 (6 bases). The germline CDR1 and CDR2 sequences are SGHTA and FQGNSA. CDR3 size: 12 residues. V shed 11 bases and J shed 4 bases, with 14 bases lying between them.

The chain uses TRBV20-1 and TRBJ2-1; 9 positions match TRBD2. Unmatched junction bases numbered 19, after V lost 3 bases and J lost 4 bases. CDR3 size: 19 residues. CDR1 and CDR2 from the germline V gene are DFQATT and SNEGSKA (reference sequence). CDR3 residues: CSASILAGGQSRTYNEQFF. In DNA form, the CDR3 reads TGCAGTGCTAGTATTCTGGCGGGGGGGCAATCCCGTACATACAATGAGCAGTTCTTC.

J is TRBJ1-6 and V is TRBV19, with 7 bases identical to TRBD1. Per the germline V gene, CDR1 is LNHDA and CDR2 is SQIVND (reference sequence). V dropped 7 bases and J dropped 6; count of bases not matched to a gene: 6. The CDR3 has 14 amino acids. CDR3 in amino acids: CASTDRASNSPLHF. CDR3 DNA sequence: TGTGCCAGTACCGACAGGGCGAGTAATTCACCCCTCCACTTT.

The rearrangement links TRBV19 to TRBJ2-1; D is perhaps TRBD2 (7 bases). This CDR3 region has 14 residues. The germline gives CDR1 LNHDA, CDR2 SQIVND (reference sequence). Between the trimmed V and J ends, which lost 1 base and 9 bases, there was a span of 13 bases. The CDR3, as DNA: TGTGCCAGTAGTATAGGGCGAGGGGGGGGTGAGCAGTTCTTC. Residues: CASSIGRGGGEQFF.

CDR3 bases: TGTGCCAGTAGTTCCGGACAGGCGGGCGGTGGCTACACCTTC. Protein sequence: CASSSGQAGGGYTF. V gene TRBV19 combines with J gene TRBJ1-2, with TRBD1 matching 7 bases. CDR3 length equals 14 residues. Looked up from germline, CDR1 is LNHDA and CDR2 is SQIVND (reference sequence). With V trimmed by 5 bases and J by 7 bases, 10 bases remained unmatched.

This clone appeared once. The gene calls are TRBV27 and TRBJ2-1, with 8 nucleotides matching TRBD2. Germline trimming cut 6 bases from V and 10 bases from J; bases unmatched to any gene: 14. Germline CDR1 and CDR2: MNHEY and SMNVEV (reference sequence). The length of the CDR3 is 15 residues. CDR3 nucleotides: TGTGCCAGCAGGACGGGTAGGAGCGGGGGTACCGAGCAGTTCTTC. This codes for CASRTGRSGGTEQFF.

The gene calls are TRBV18 and TRBJ2-5; possible D gene TRBD1, 5 bases. The CDR3 sequence is 12 residues long. With 1 base removed from V and 5 bases from J, the gap between germline ends came to 5 bases. The germline V gene has CDR1 KGHSH and CDR2 LQKENI. The CDR3 is CASSPQGETQYF. The CDR3 coding sequence is TGTGCCAGCTCACCACAGGGGGAGACCCAGTACTTC.

The chain combines TRBV27 with TRBJ1-1; TRBD1 matches 8 bases. Germline CDR1 reads MNHEY; CDR2 reads SMNVEV (reference sequence). J gave up 11 bases and V 1 base, and 6 bases lay outside the gene matches. CDR3 size: 13 residues. The DNA of the CDR3 is TGTGCCAGCAGTTTATGGACAGGGCAGCGGGCTTTCTTT. Translating it yields CASSLWTGQRAFF.

This clone was observed once. In DNA form, the CDR3 reads TGCAGCGTGAGGCCCGGGACAGTCAACACTGAAGCTTTCTTT. Protein sequence: CSVRPGTVNTEAFF. V gene TRBV29-1 combines with J gene TRBJ1-1, with 7 bases matching TRBD1. This CDR3 is built from 14 residues. Germline V gives CDR1 SQVTM, CDR2 ANQGSEA. Germline trimming cut 6 bases from V and 2 bases from J; bases unmatched to any gene: 9.

The chain couples TRBV9 to TRBJ2-1; perhaps TRBD1 as D (5 bases). Germline CDR1 reads SGDLS; CDR2 reads YYNGEE. The CDR3 is 14 residues long. V was clipped by 1 base and J by 8 bases, with 13 bases between them. In nucleotides, the CDR3 is TGTGCCAGCAGCGTATTAGGGGCCGAAGATGAGCAGTTCTTC. It encodes CASSVLGAEDEQFF. Drawing the rest from reference TRBV9 and TRBJ2-1, the complete variable domain is DSGVTQTPKHLITATGQRVTLRCSPRSGDLSVYWYQQSLDQGLQFLIQYYNGEERAKGNILERFSAQQFPDLHSELNLSSLELGDSALYFCASSVLGAEDEQFFGPGTRLTVL.

V usage is TRBV27 and J usage is TRBJ1-6; 9 positions agree with TRBD1. CDR1 and CDR2 (germline): MNHEY, SMNVEV (reference sequence). This CDR3 spans 15 amino acids. The ends lost 5 bases at V and 10 bases at J; junction bases unmatched: 9. CDR3 nucleotides: TGTGCCAGCAGTCAGTCCGGGACAGGGCTCTCACCCCTCCACTTT. Translated, it gives CASSQSGTGLSPLHF.

The V gene is TRBV29-1, the J gene TRBJ2-3; D is possibly TRBD1 (5 bases). The CDR3 is 15 amino acids. Trimming left V 4 bases short and J 1 base short, with 15 bases between. The V gene's germline CDR1 is SQVTM and CDR2 ANQGSEA. In nucleotides, the CDR3 is TGCAGCGTTGCAGGCGGCAGGGCAGGCACAGATACGCAGTATTTT. Translation gives CSVAGGRAGTDTQYF.

This rearrangement joins TRBV6-2 or TRBV6-3 to TRBJ1-5; no clear D gene. From germline, CDR1 is MNHEY and CDR2 SVGEGT. V was clipped by 0 bases and J by 2 bases, with 11 bases between them. This CDR3 has 16 amino acids. The CDR3 bases are TGTGCCAGCAGTTACTCGAACTTACTGCGCAATCAGCCCCAGCATTTT. Encoded protein: CASSYSNLLRNQPQHF.

The gene calls are TRBV9 and TRBJ2-2; D unclear. Germline assignment: CDR1 SGDLS and CDR2 YYNGEE. This CDR3 has 12 residues. V shed 4 bases and J shed 3 bases, with 4 bases lying between them. The CDR3 reads CASSPYTGELFF. The DNA for the CDR3 is TGTGCCAGCAGCCCCTACACCGGGGAGCTGTTTTTT.

J is TRBJ1-3 and V is TRBV18; D unresolved. Germline CDR1 reads KGHSH; CDR2 reads LQKENI. There are 14 residues in the CDR3. Trimming cost V 4 bases and J 0 bases, with 7 bases left between them. CDR3 nucleotide sequence: TGTGCCAGCTCACTGAGTAACTCTGGAAACACCATATATTTT. Its protein product is CASSLSNSGNTIYF.

This chain joins TRBV12-3 or TRBV12-4 and TRBJ2-1; 7 bases agree with TRBD2. J was trimmed by 6 bases and V by 6 bases; bases with no gene match: 5. This CDR3 has 13 amino acids. This CDR3 is CASRATSVNEQFF. The CDR3 region has the DNA TGTGCCAGCAGGGCCACTAGCGTCAATGAGCAGTTCTTC.

This CDR3 is CASSQTGDNSPLHF. The CDR3 coding sequence is TGTGCCAGCAGCCAGACAGGGGATAATTCACCCCTCCACTTT. The gene calls are TRBV3-1 (or the pseudogene TRBV3-2) and TRBJ1-6, with 8 bases aligning to TRBD1. This CDR3 has 14 amino acids. Germline CDR1 reads LGHDT; CDR2 reads YNNKEL (reference sequence). Trimming cost V 3 bases and J 5 bases; bases outside gene matches: 0.

The gene calls are TRBV4-1 and TRBJ2-6, with unresolved D. The CDR3 covers 17 residues. V lost 7 bases and J 0 bases, leaving 16 bases between the germline ends. Looked up from germline, CDR1 is MGHRA and CDR2 is YSYEKL. The CDR3 DNA is TGCGCCAGCACCAACTTGGGCAGCTACTCTGGGGCCAACGTCCTGACTTTC. Encoded protein: CASTNLGSYSGANVLTF.

This chain links TRBV27 with TRBJ1-2; D perhaps matches TRBD1 (6 bases). CDR3 length: 14 amino acids. V was trimmed by 4 bases and J by 8 bases, leaving 17 bases between them. In germline, CDR1 is MNHEY, CDR2 SMNVEV (reference sequence). CDR3 bases: TGTGCCAGCAGTTGGGACACGTCGGGTGGGGGCTACACCTTC. This sequence encodes CASSWDTSGGGYTF.